The present entry profiles one T cell receptor (beta chain) with its context. The data were taken from a study of CDR3 diversity in severe acne. Using its own MiXCR run on the PCR reads, TCRdb lists one record per CDR3 protein. The data show approximately 90,000 distinct CDR3 sequences, 48% seen once. This CDR3 comprises 14 residues. Losses at the gene ends were 4 bases for V and 5 bases for J; bases not matched to a gene: 8. Germline-derived CDR1 and CDR2 are LNHDA and SQIVND (reference sequence). The receptor comes from a male donor in good health, serving as a control. The sample comprised blood. The rearrangement uses TRBV19 and TRBJ2-7; 7 bases match TRBD1. The CDR3 is CASSTRQGINEQYF. Written as DNA, the CDR3 is TGTGCCAGTAGTACGAGACAGGGAATCAACGAGCAGTACTTC. The entire variable domain, with the rest obtained from reference TRBV19 and TRBJ2-7, is as follows: DGGITQSPKYLFRKEGQNVTLSCEQNLNHDAMYWYRQDPGQGLRLIYYSQIVNDFQKGDIAEGYSVSREKKESFPLTVTSAQKNPTAFYLCASSTRQGINEQYFGPGTRLTVT.